One and the same sample provided the 26 T cell receptor beta chains below, sequenced in a study of shared clonotypes between healthy human individuals. Libraries were prepared by immunoSEQ multiplex PCR; TCRdb keeps only in-frame clonotypes and omits some of them. The sample lists hundreds of thousands of clones; roughly 96% were seen once. The naive CD8 subset, CD45RO-negative cells positively selected for CCR7, excluded terminally differentiated effector memory CD45RA+ cells. What was sequenced was naive CD8+ T cells sorted from blood. The receptors come from a woman between 25 and 40 years old in good health.

The chain has TRBV11-2 and TRBJ2-7, with TRBD2 identical over 9 bases. The germline V gene encodes CDR1 SGHAT and CDR2 FQNNGV. This CDR3 is 15 amino acids long. The V and J ends lost 5 bases and 4 bases, in that order; junction bases with no gene match: 9. CDR3 coding DNA: TGTGCCAGCAGCGCGGACGAGCGGGAGGTTTACGAGCAGTACTTC. Translated: CASSADEREVYEQYF.

Concerning this clone: Other DNA sequences in this specimen translate into the identical CDR3. The chain employs TRBV19 and TRBJ2-5, with 10 bases fitting TRBD2. The DNA end favors TRBJ2-7, so the J call may be wrong. Germline assignment: CDR1 LNHDA and CDR2 SQIVND (reference sequence). The length of the CDR3 is 14 residues. The CDR3 DNA follows: TGTGCCAGTAGTGCTAGCGGGAGCTCCTACGAGCAGTACTTC. Translated, it gives CASSASGSSYEQYF.

The gene calls are TRBV10-3 and TRBJ2-7, with 8 nucleotides matching TRBD2. This CDR3 has 14 residues. The junction had 6 bases not matched to a gene; V was cut back by 2 bases and J by 6 bases. Germline loops: CDR1 ENHRY, CDR2 SYGVKD. In nucleotides, the CDR3 is TGTGCCATCAGTGAGGGGGTAGCGGGGATCGAGCAGTACTTC. It codes for CAISEGVAGIEQYF.

The chain has TRBV11-2 and TRBJ2-2; 8 bases fit TRBD1. This CDR3 is built from 14 residues. CDR1 SGHAT and CDR2 FQNNGV come from the germline V gene. With 6 bases clipped from V and 4 bases from J, the junction kept 4 bases outside the gene matches. The CDR3 here is CASRPTGGTGELFF. The CDR3 DNA follows: TGTGCCAGCAGACCTACAGGGGGCACCGGGGAGCTGTTTTTT.

The genes are TRBV6-5 and TRBJ1-2; possibly TRBD1 for D (6 bases). V was pared by 0 bases and J by 4 bases, with 9 bases between. Looked up from germline, CDR1 is MNHEY and CDR2 is SVGAGI. The CDR3 is made up of 14 amino acids. Written as DNA, the CDR3 is TGTGCCAGCAGTTACTCGGGACACTTCTATGGCTACACCTTC. As protein: CASSYSGHFYGYTF.

The chain is built from TRBV5-6 and TRBJ1-5; perhaps TRBD1 as D (6 bases). CDR3 length: 15 residues. CDR1 is SGHDT and CDR2 is YYEEEE in the germline V gene. With 0 bases removed from V and 2 bases from J, the gap between germline ends came to 9 bases. The CDR3 is CASSLGGLGNQPQHF. The CDR3 nucleotides read TGTGCCAGCAGCTTGGGGGGGCTTGGCAATCAGCCCCAGCATTTT.

CDR3 protein: CASSQPQGALNTEAFF. In nucleotides, the CDR3 is TGCGCCAGCAGCCAACCGCAGGGGGCACTGAACACTGAAGCTTTCTTT. V is TRBV4-1 and J is TRBJ1-1; 8 nucleotides line up with TRBD1. V trimming: 2 bases; J trimming: 0 bases; junction bases outside the gene matches: 5. Germline CDR1 reads MGHRA; CDR2 reads YSYEKL. This CDR3 contains 16 residues.

A word on this clone: In the same sample, other DNA sequences code for this CDR3. V and J are TRBV27 and TRBJ2-7; D unresolved. The CDR3 consists of 13 residues. Germline CDR1 is MNHEY and CDR2 is SMNVEV (reference sequence). With 7 bases removed from V and 3 bases from J, the gap between germline ends came to 13 bases. The CDR3 DNA follows: TGTGCCAGCAAGCTGGGCACTGGCTACGAGCAGTACTTC. As protein: CASKLGTGYEQYF.

The chain is built from TRBV14 and TRBJ2-7; 8 bases are shared with TRBD2. The CDR3 is made up of 17 amino acids. Per germline, CDR1 SGHDN and CDR2 FVKESK. V lost 0 bases and J lost 2; bases outside the gene matches: 9. CDR3 nucleotides: TGTGCCAGCAGCCAAGATACTAGCGGATTTGCCCCCTACGAGCAGTACTTC. It specifies CASSQDTSGFAPYEQYF.

The V and J genes are TRBV28 and TRBJ1-1; the D is unclear. With 3 bases removed from V and 2 bases from J, the gap between germline ends came to 7 bases. The CDR3 is 13 amino acids. Looked up from germline, CDR1 is MDHEN and CDR2 is SYDVKM. The DNA of the CDR3 is TGTGCCAGCAGTTTTGGTGCTAACACTGAAGCTTTCTTT. Translated, it gives CASSFGANTEAFF.

The V gene is TRBV7-9, the J gene TRBJ2-1, with D uncertain. Germline CDR1 is SEHNR and CDR2 is FQNEAQ (reference sequence). The CDR3 covers 11 residues. Trimming removed 5 bases at V and 8 bases at J, with 7 bases between. The CDR3 loop reads CASSADYEQFF. The DNA of the CDR3 is TGTGCCAGCAGCGCCGATTATGAGCAGTTCTTC.

Turning to this clone: One junction end does not reproduce the germline sequence, and a read error may be involved. The chain has TRBV18 and TRBJ2-5; D not resolved. Germline V gives CDR1 KGHSH, CDR2 LQKENI. The CDR3 is 17 amino acids. The CDR3, as DNA: TGTGCCAGCTCTCCACCCGCCCCTACGGCTACTCAAGAGACCCAGTACTTC. Translating it yields CASSPPAPTATQETQYF.

J is TRBJ2-7 and V is TRBV5-4, with TRBD2 identical over 8 bases. Germline-derived CDR1 and CDR2 are SGHNT and YYREEE (reference sequence). The CDR3 covers 13 residues. V shed 4 bases, J shed 3 bases, and the junction held 3 bases outside the gene matches. The CDR3 DNA is TGTGCCAGCAGCAGCACTAGCGGCTACGAGCAGTACTTC. Translated: CASSSTSGYEQYF. The full variable domain, in which reference TRBV5-4 and TRBJ2-7 provide the parts outside the CDR3, is ETGVTQSPTHLIKTRGQQVTLRCSSQSGHNTVSWYQQALGQGPQFIFQYYREEENGRGNFPPRFSGLQFPNYSSELNVNALELDDSALYLCASSSTSGYEQYFGPGTRLTVT.

The chain carries TRBV27 and TRBJ2-1, with TRBD2 identical over 14 bases. The trim removed 3 bases at V and 3 bases at J, leaving 7 bases unmatched. Germline CDR1 reads MNHEY; CDR2 reads SMNVEV (reference sequence). The length of the CDR3 is 18 residues. The CDR3 region is CASSLSGTSGSIYNEQFF. The CDR3 region has the DNA TGTGCCAGCAGTTTGTCCGGGACTAGCGGGAGTATCTACAATGAGCAGTTCTTC.

The chain recombines TRBV9 with TRBJ2-5; 10 positions agree with TRBD2. The CDR3 totals 14 residues. J was trimmed by 4 bases and V by 4 bases; bases with no gene match: 4. CDR1 and CDR2 (germline): SGDLS, YYNGEE. The DNA of the CDR3 is TGTGCCAGCAGCTCGGTAGCGGGAGGAGAGACCCAGTACTTC. Protein product: CASSSVAGGETQYF.

This chain links TRBV28 with TRBJ1-2; TRBD1 matches at 8 bases. Per germline, CDR1 MDHEN and CDR2 SYDVKM. There are 13 residues in the CDR3. J lost 8 bases, V lost 7 bases, and 9 bases had no gene match. In DNA form, the CDR3 reads TGTGCCAGCACTCATCACAGGGGGGAAGGCTACACCTTC. Protein: CASTHHRGEGYTF.

V usage is TRBV29-1 and J usage is TRBJ1-2; 10 bases align to TRBD1. The CDR3 has 17 amino acids. The germline CDR1 and CDR2 sequences are SQVTM and ANQGSEA. V shed 3 bases, J shed 0 bases, and the junction held 10 bases outside the gene matches. CDR3 nucleotides: TGCAGCGTTGACAACGGACAGGGGGTCATTTCTAACTATGGCTACACCTTC. Its protein is CSVDNGQGVISNYGYTF.

The chain joins TRBV5-4 to TRBJ2-3; D may be TRBD2 (5 bases). This CDR3 region has 17 residues. Germline V lookup: CDR1 SGHNT, CDR2 YYREEE (reference sequence). V gave up 4 bases and J gave up 1 base, with 19 bases separating them. CDR3 loop: CASSEDWVRSGTDTQYF. For the CDR3, the DNA is TGTGCCAGCAGCGAGGACTGGGTACGATCGGGCACAGATACGCAGTATTTT.

This chain joins TRBV15 and TRBJ1-2; 7 bases map to TRBD1. The ends lost 0 bases at V and 0 bases at J; junction bases unmatched: 13. The germline V gene has CDR1 LNHNV and CDR2 YYDKDF (reference sequence). The CDR3 extends over 19 amino acids. The CDR3 region has the DNA TGTGCCACCAGCAGAGATTACGGCGTACAGGGGCTTTCTAACTATGGCTACACCTTC. Its protein is CATSRDYGVQGLSNYGYTF.

This chain connects TRBV5-8 to TRBJ2-7; D remains ambiguous. Germline assignment: CDR1 SGHTS and CDR2 YDEGEE. The V and J ends lost 2 bases and 2 bases respectively, with 8 bases between them. The CDR3 consists of 13 residues. The CDR3 reads CASSFRQTYEQYF. CDR3 DNA: TGTGCCAGCAGCTTTCGACAAACCTACGAGCAGTACTTC.

The V call is TRBV4-2, the J call TRBJ2-5; 14 nucleotides match TRBD2. J lost 5 bases, V lost 1 base, and 9 bases had no gene match. This CDR3 spans 18 amino acids. Germline CDR1 reads LGHNA; CDR2 reads YNFKEQ. In DNA, the CDR3 is TGTGCCAGCAGCCAAGCAGGGACTAGCGGGGGCCTCCGGGAGACCCAGTACTTC. Amino acid sequence: CASSQAGTSGGLRETQYF.

This chain uses TRBV7-9 with TRBJ2-7, with no clear D. CDR1 is SEHNR, CDR2 FQNEAQ, per germline (reference sequence). The CDR3 length is 13 residues. Trimming left V 4 bases short and J 3 bases short, with 10 bases between. The CDR3 DNA sequence: TGTGCCAGCAGCTCGGACCCAAACTACGAGCAGTACTTC. Protein sequence: CASSSDPNYEQYF. The complete variable domain, with remaining parts taken from reference TRBV7-9 and TRBJ2-7, reads DTGVSQNPRHKITKRGQNVTFRCDPISEHNRLYWYRQTLGQGPEFLTYFQNEAQLEKSRLLSDRFSAERPKGSFSTLEIQRTEQGDSAMYLCASSSDPNYEQYFGPGTRLTVT.

This chain joins TRBV28 and TRBJ1-1; possible D gene TRBD1, 6 bases. Looked up from germline, CDR1 is MDHEN and CDR2 is SYDVKM. This CDR3 is built from 14 residues. The germline V and J ends were trimmed by 3 bases and 5 bases, with 13 bases remaining between them. This chain's CDR3 is CASSFYREVTEAFF. The CDR3 DNA sequence: TGTGCCAGCAGTTTCTACAGGGAGGTGACTGAAGCTTTCTTT.

This chain connects TRBV4-2 to TRBJ2-2; 8 bases line up with TRBD1. Germline CDR1 and CDR2: LGHNA and YNFKEQ. This CDR3 has 15 residues. V lost 6 bases and J lost 5; bases outside the gene matches: 8. In DNA, the CDR3 is TGTGCCAGCAGTCCGACACAGGGGGTTACCGGGGAGCTGTTTTTT. Protein: CASSPTQGVTGELFF.

The V call is TRBV19, the J call TRBJ2-5, with a tentative D call TRBD2 (6 bases). CDR1 is LNHDA and CDR2 is SQIVND in the germline V gene (reference sequence). The CDR3 is 15 amino acids. The V end was cut by 4 bases, the J end by 3 bases, with 15 bases between. CDR3 sequence reads: CASSTGSGLEETQYF. The CDR3 DNA reads TGTGCCAGTAGTACGGGGTCGGGACTCGAAGAGACCCAGTACTTC.

V is TRBV13 and J is TRBJ1-1; D is ambiguous. Trimming took 7 bases from V and 4 from J, leaving 19 bases between them. Looked up from germline, CDR1 is PRHDT and CDR2 is FYEKMQ (reference sequence). This CDR3 spans 15 amino acids. As DNA, the CDR3 is TGTGCCAGCACCCATAGTTGGGGATTCTCCACTGAAGCTTTCTTT. Its protein product is CASTHSWGFSTEAFF.